The 9 T cell receptor beta chains presented below share a single source sample, sequenced in a study of vaccination effects on CD4 cells after COVID-19. Sequencing was performed with immunoSEQ multiplex PCR; in TCRdb, only in-frame clones are kept and a portion is missing. Of approximately 57,000 clones in the sample, around four fifths were seen once. Isolation of CD4+ T cells took place after about 10 days of culture. Two-dose BNT162b2 or mRNA-1273 vaccination was given to participants. These receptors' targets are unknown. This material consisted of CD4+ T cells from PBMCs cultured without peptide, taken after COVID-19 vaccination. These receptors all come from a human donor who received a COVID-19 vaccine.

This clone occurred once. The chain carries TRBV28 and TRBJ2-7; no reliable D call. From germline, CDR1 is MDHEN and CDR2 SYDVKM. This CDR3 is built from 13 residues. V was pared by 10 bases and J by 4 bases, with 17 bases between. In DNA, the CDR3 is TGTGCCACCTACTACAGTGGGTCGTACGAGCAGTACTTC. Translated: CATYYSGSYEQYF.

The V and J genes are TRBV5-4 and TRBJ2-1, with a tentative D call TRBD2 (6 bases). The CDR3 has 12 residues. CDR1 and CDR2 (germline): SGHNT, YYREEE (reference sequence). The ends were cut back, 0 bases at V and 9 bases at J, with 7 bases in the middle. The CDR3 DNA reads TGTGCCAGCAGCTTGGGACTAGGTGAGCAGTTCTTC. Translation: CASSLGLGEQFF.

The chain is built from TRBV4-3 and TRBJ1-1; D is unclear. V was pared by 2 bases and J by 2 bases, with 15 bases between. The CDR3 runs 16 residues. Per the germline V gene, CDR1 is LGHNA and CDR2 is YSLEER. The CDR3 sequence is CASSQSPAGRNTEAFF. CDR3 in DNA: TGCGCCAGCAGCCAATCCCCGGCAGGACGAAACACTGAAGCTTTCTTT.

This clone was detected only a few times. The chain couples TRBV6-5 to TRBJ1-4; no definite D call. Between the trimmed V and J ends, which lost 4 bases and 5 bases, there was a span of 14 bases. The V gene's germline CDR1 is MNHEY and CDR2 SVGAGI. This CDR3 has 15 residues. The CDR3 region has the DNA TGTGCCAGCAGTTCCGGAGGTTCCAAGAATGAAAAACTGTTTTTT. Translating it yields CASSSGGSKNEKLFF.

J is TRBJ2-7 and V is TRBV11-3, with D perhaps matching TRBD2 (6 bases). The V and J ends lost 0 bases and 6 bases respectively, with 6 bases between them. CDR3 length: 12 amino acids. Germline CDR1 reads SGHNT; CDR2 reads YENEEA. The CDR3 spells CASSLDSGEQYF. The CDR3 bases are TGTGCCAGCAGCTTAGATAGCGGCGAGCAGTACTTC.

The chain recombines TRBV6-5 with TRBJ1-1, with unresolved D. The CDR3 is made up of 11 amino acids. Per the germline V gene, CDR1 is MNHEY and CDR2 is SVGAGI. V lost 6 bases to trimming and J lost 11 bases, with 13 bases between them. The CDR3 reads CASSMGRAAFF. The CDR3 nucleotides read TGTGCCAGCAGCATGGGAAGGGCTGCTTTCTTT.

The V and J genes are TRBV28 and TRBJ2-3; 7 bases agree with TRBD1. The germline V gene encodes CDR1 MDHEN and CDR2 SYDVKM. This CDR3 is 15 amino acids long. Losses at the gene ends were 7 bases for V and 0 bases for J; bases not matched to a gene: 7. CDR3: CASKGGGSSTDTQYF. CDR3 nucleotide sequence: TGTGCCAGCAAAGGGGGCGGATCGAGCACAGATACGCAGTATTTT. The entire variable domain, with the rest obtained from reference TRBV28 and TRBJ2-3, is as follows: DVKVTQSSRYLVKRTGEKVFLECVQDMDHENMFWYRQDPGLGLRLIYFSYDVKMKEKGDIPEGYSVSREKKERFSLILESASTNQTSMYLCASKGGGSSTDTQYFGPGTRLTVL.

The rearrangement uses TRBV2 and TRBJ2-7, with a possible D match to TRBD2 (6 bases). The CDR3 sequence is 14 residues long. Trimming pared 6 bases from V and 0 bases from J, leaving 12 bases between. CDR1 and CDR2 from the germline V gene are SNHLY and FYNNEI. CDR3 region: CASRLRGTSYEQYF. The CDR3 DNA follows: TGTGCCAGCAGGCTCCGGGGGACCTCCTACGAGCAGTACTTC. Together with reference TRBV2 and TRBJ2-7, the CDR3 gives the full variable domain: EPEVTQTPSHQVTQMGQEVILRCVPISNHLYFYWYRQILGQKVEFLVSFYNNEISEKSEIFDDQFSVERPDGSNFTLKIRSTKLEDSAMYFCASRLRGTSYEQYFGPGTRLTVT.

This chain's CDR3 is CASSQERRNYGYTF. CDR3 sequence (DNA): TGCGCCAGCAGCCAAGAGCGCAGAAACTATGGCTACACCTTC. The rearrangement joins TRBV4-3 to TRBJ1-2; D ambiguous. Germline V gene lookup returns CDR1 LGHNA and CDR2 YSLEER. The CDR3 contains 14 residues. V shed 0 bases and J shed 2 bases, with 7 bases lying between them.